A single sample gave rise to the 8 T cell receptor beta chains below, sequenced in a study of human T cells and chemical hapten exposure. MiXCR, applied by TCRdb to the RACE reads, yields one record per CDR3 protein. The sample has some 60,000 distinct CDR3 sequences, roughly 12% seen once. Specified time point: patch test 3, about 24 weeks after DPC sensitization. Treatment denoted: therapeutic diphenylcyclopropenone sensitization with weekly scalp DPC. The sample here was whole blood, taken in connection with sensitization to the hapten diphenylcyclopropenone (DPC). These receptors were collected from a young man with alopecia areata. Some clones in this sample may be carry-over from other donors' samples.

This clonotype was observed at least ten times. The chain uses TRBV25-1 and TRBJ2-5; 7 positions agree with TRBD1. Per the germline V gene, CDR1 is MGHDK and CDR2 is SYGVNS. The trim removed 2 bases at V and 1 base at J, leaving 4 bases unmatched. The CDR3 has 15 amino acids. In DNA form, the CDR3 reads TGTGCCAGCAGTGAAAAGGGACAGTTCCAAGAGACCCAGTACTTC. This gives the protein CASSEKGQFQETQYF.

The chain links TRBV10-3 to TRBJ1-3; D is uncertain. Germline V gives CDR1 ENHRY, CDR2 SYGVKD. CDR3 length: 14 residues. V lost 0 bases and J lost 2, with 5 bases in between. The CDR3 sequence: CAISESGAGNTIYF. CDR3 nucleotide sequence: TGTGCCATCAGTGAGTCGGGAGCTGGAAACACCATATATTTT.

This clonotype was found a few times. V gene TRBV28 combines with J gene TRBJ1-2; D is unclear. Between the trimmed V and J ends, which lost 4 bases and 4 bases, there was a span of 4 bases. Germline CDR1 MDHEN, CDR2 SYDVKM. The CDR3 has 11 residues. CDR3 DNA: TGTGCCAGCAGTTACAGCTATGGCTACACCTTC. Translated: CASSYSYGYTF.

A few counts support this clonotype. The J gene is TRBJ1-6, the V gene TRBV4-1; no clear D gene. Per germline, CDR1 MGHRA and CDR2 YSYEKL. The V end lost 1 base, the J end lost 6 bases, and 13 bases lay between the germline ends. This CDR3 is built from 16 residues. The CDR3 nucleotides are TGCGCCAGCAGCCAAGGACAAAACCCCACTAATTCACCCCTCCACTTT. Translating gives CASSQGQNPTNSPLHF.

This clonotype was detected many times. This rearrangement joins TRBV20-1 to TRBJ1-6; a possible D gene is TRBD1 (6 bases). The CDR3 sequence is 15 residues long. Trimming stripped 6 bases from V and 7 bases from J, with 19 bases between. Looked up from germline, CDR1 is DFQATT and CDR2 is SNEGSKA (reference sequence). The CDR3 region is CSATTGGYGNSPLHF. CDR3 bases: TGCAGTGCAACCACGGGGGGCTATGGAAATTCACCCCTCCACTTT.

J is TRBJ2-2 and V is TRBV9; D is unclear. This CDR3 has 15 amino acids. V was pared by 4 bases and J by 0 bases, with 10 bases between. Germline CDR1 reads SGDLS; CDR2 reads YYNGEE. CDR3 residues: CASSSPTPNTGELFF. Here the CDR3 DNA reads TGTGCCAGCAGCTCCCCTACTCCGAACACCGGGGAGCTGTTTTTT. Full variable domain (rest looked up from reference TRBV9 and TRBJ2-2): DSGVTQTPKHLITATGQRVTLRCSPRSGDLSVYWYQQSLDQGLQFLIQYYNGEERAKGNILERFSAQQFPDLHSELNLSSLELGDSALYFCASSSPTPNTGELFFGEGSRLTVL.

The V and J genes are TRBV29-1 and TRBJ2-1, with 7 nucleotides matching TRBD1. This CDR3 is 15 amino acids long. CDR1 and CDR2 from the germline V gene are SQVTM and ANQGSEA. The V segment lost 3 bases and the J segment 0 bases; nucleotides outside the gene matches: 5. CDR3 nucleotide sequence: TGCAGCGTTGATAACCGGGACAGCTCCTACAATGAGCAGTTCTTC. Its translation: CSVDNRDSSYNEQFF.

This clonotype appeared a few times. The V call is TRBV29-1, the J call TRBJ1-1; the D is unclear. The CDR3 length is 10 residues. Germline assignment: CDR1 SQVTM and CDR2 ANQGSEA. The ends were cut back, 3 bases at V and 6 bases at J, with 5 bases in the middle. CDR3 sequence: CSVDQSEAFF. The CDR3 DNA reads as TGCAGCGTTGATCAGTCTGAAGCTTTCTTT.